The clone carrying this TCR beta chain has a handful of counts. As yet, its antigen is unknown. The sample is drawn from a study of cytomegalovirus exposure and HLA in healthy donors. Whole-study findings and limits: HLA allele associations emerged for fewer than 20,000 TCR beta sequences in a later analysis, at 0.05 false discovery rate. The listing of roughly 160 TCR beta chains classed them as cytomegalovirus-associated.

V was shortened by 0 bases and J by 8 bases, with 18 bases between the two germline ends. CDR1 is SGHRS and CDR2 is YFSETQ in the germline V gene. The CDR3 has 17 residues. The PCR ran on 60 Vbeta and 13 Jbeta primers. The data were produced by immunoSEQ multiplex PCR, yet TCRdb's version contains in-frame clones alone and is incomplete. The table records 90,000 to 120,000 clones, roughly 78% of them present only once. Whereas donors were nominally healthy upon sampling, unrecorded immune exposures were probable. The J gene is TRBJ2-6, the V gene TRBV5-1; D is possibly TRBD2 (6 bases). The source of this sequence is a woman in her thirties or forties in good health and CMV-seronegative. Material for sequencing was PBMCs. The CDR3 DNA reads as TGCGCCAGCAGCTTGGAAGGGACTCCCGTAGTGTCCAACGTCCTGACTTTC. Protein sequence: CASSLEGTPVVSNVLTF.